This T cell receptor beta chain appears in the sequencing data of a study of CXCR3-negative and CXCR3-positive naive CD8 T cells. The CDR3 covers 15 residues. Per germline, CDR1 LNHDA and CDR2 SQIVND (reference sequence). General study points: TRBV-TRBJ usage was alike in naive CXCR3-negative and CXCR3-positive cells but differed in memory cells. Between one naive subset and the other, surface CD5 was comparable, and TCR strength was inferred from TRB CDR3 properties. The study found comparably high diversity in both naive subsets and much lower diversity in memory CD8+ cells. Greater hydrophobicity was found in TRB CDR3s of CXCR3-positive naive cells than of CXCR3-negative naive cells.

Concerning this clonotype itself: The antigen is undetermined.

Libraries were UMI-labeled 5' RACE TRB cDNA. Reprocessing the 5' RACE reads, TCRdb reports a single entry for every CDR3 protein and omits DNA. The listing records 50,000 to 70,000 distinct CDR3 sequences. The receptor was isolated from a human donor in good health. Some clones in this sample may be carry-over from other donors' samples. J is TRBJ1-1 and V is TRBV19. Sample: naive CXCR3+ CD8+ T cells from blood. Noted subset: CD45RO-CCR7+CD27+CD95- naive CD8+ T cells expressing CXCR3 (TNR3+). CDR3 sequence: CASSISYGLYTEAFF.